Following are 12 T cell receptor beta chains from one sample sequenced in a study of blood T cells in healthy people across ages. A second PCR, run for roughly 6 to 11 cycles, used a sample-barcoded 5' primer plus a J-beta primer mix. TCRdb re-called the 5' RACE reads through MiXCR, storing one row per CDR3 protein. Found here are about 650,000 distinct CDR3 sequences, approximately 31% of them singletons; the top ten hold 15%. Material: blood. The receptor source for this set is a woman over 75 in good health.

There are many counts of this clonotype. V gene TRBV7-9 combines with J gene TRBJ2-7, with TRBD1 as a possible D gene (6 bases). This CDR3 spans 13 amino acids. Germline V gene data show CDR1 as SEHNR and CDR2 as FQNEAQ (reference sequence). V was shortened by 5 bases and J by 3 bases, with 11 bases between the two germline ends. As DNA, the CDR3 is TGTGCCAGCAGCCGGGACACCCTCTACGAGCAGTACTTC. This sequence encodes CASSRDTLYEQYF.

This clonotype was recorded many times. The chain is built from TRBV5-1 and TRBJ2-7; D is unresolved. Trimming shortened V by 6 bases and J by 4 bases, and 23 bases separated the two germline ends. Per germline, CDR1 SGHRS and CDR2 YFSETQ. This CDR3 region has 16 residues. CDR3 DNA: TGCGCCAGCATTATCGTCAACAATAATCCCACTTACGAGCAGTACTTC. Protein product: CASIIVNNNPTYEQYF.

This clonotype was observed once. This sequence joins TRBV20-1 and TRBJ2-1, with TRBD2 identical over 8 bases. The germline CDR1 and CDR2 sequences are DFQATT and SNEGSKA (reference sequence). This CDR3 has 15 residues. With 5 bases clipped from V and 8 bases from J, the junction kept 14 bases outside the gene matches. The CDR3 reads CSALQLPGGPYEQFF. The CDR3 DNA reads as TGCAGTGCTCTCCAGCTCCCGGGAGGGCCATATGAGCAGTTCTTC.

Ten or more counts support this clonotype. V and J are TRBV11-1 and TRBJ2-7, with 8 bases aligning to TRBD1. CDR1 and CDR2 from the germline V gene are SGHAT and FQDESV (reference sequence). V shed 5 bases and J 7 bases; nucleotides not matched to a gene: 25. The CDR3 is 19 amino acids. In DNA form, the CDR3 reads TGTGCCAGCAGCCGCAGGCAGTCCCGGGGACAGGAGCAGCTTCGAGAGCAGTACTTC. Protein product: CASSRRQSRGQEQLREQYF.

The chain combines TRBV20-1 with TRBJ2-7; 10 positions match TRBD1. CDR3 length: 15 residues. Germline CDR1 DFQATT, CDR2 SNEGSKA (reference sequence). Trimming at V came to 6 bases and at J to 3 bases, leaving 11 bases not matched to a gene. The CDR3 protein is CSARPPGQGIYEQYF. CDR3 bases: TGCAGTGCGCGCCCCCCGGGACAGGGGATCTACGAGCAGTACTTC.

This clonotype was seen at least ten times. The rearrangement joins TRBV29-1 to TRBJ1-2; no clear D. CDR3 length: 14 residues. The germline V and J ends were trimmed by 4 bases and 8 bases, with 20 bases remaining between them. Germline CDR1 reads SQVTM; CDR2 reads ANQGSEA. The CDR3 region has the DNA TGCAGCGTTGGGCGGTCCTCCGGTGATCAGGGCTACACCTTC. As protein: CSVGRSSGDQGYTF.

This clonotype showed up just a few times. This likely comes from a read error, as the CDR3 has no conserved phenylalanine or tryptophan at its end. DNA of the CDR3: TGTGCCAGCAGCTCACCAAACGACAGGGTCTACGAGCAGTACTGC. It is translated as CASSSPNDRVYEQYC. The V gene is TRBV5-6, the J gene TRBJ2-7; 7 nucleotides align to TRBD1. V lost 3 bases and J lost 3; bases outside the gene matches: 9. CDR3 length: 15 amino acids. CDR1 is SGHDT, CDR2 YYEEEE, per germline.

This clonotype has at least ten counts. The genes are TRBV15 and TRBJ2-5; maybe TRBD2 (5 bases). V was pared by 0 bases and J by 5 bases, with 7 bases between. CDR3 length: 13 residues. CDR1 LNHNV and CDR2 YYDKDF come from the germline V gene (reference sequence). CDR3 protein: CATSRDWRETQYF. CDR3 nucleotide sequence: TGTGCCACCAGCAGAGATTGGAGGGAGACCCAGTACTTC.

There are many counts of this clonotype. The CDR3 sequence is CSAEGVTGVDSYNEQFF. The CDR3, as DNA: TGCAGTGCTGAGGGGGTAACAGGTGTTGACTCCTACAATGAGCAGTTCTTC. This chain joins TRBV20-1 and TRBJ2-1; D possibly corresponds to TRBD1 (6 bases). V was shortened by 5 bases and J by 0 bases, with 20 bases between the two germline ends. CDR1 is DFQATT, CDR2 SNEGSKA, per germline (reference sequence). The CDR3 has 17 residues.

This clonotype was detected only a few times. This chain uses TRBV12-3 or TRBV12-4 with TRBJ1-1; TRBD1 is a possible D gene (5 bases). Deletions cut 3 bases from V and 2 bases from J, with 10 bases between. The CDR3 length is 14 residues. CDR3 in amino acids: CASSFNRGNTEAFF. The CDR3 nucleotides are TGTGCCAGCAGTTTCAATCGGGGCAACACTGAAGCTTTCTTT.

The V and J genes are TRBV6-2 or TRBV6-3 and TRBJ1-5, with 8 bases matching TRBD1. V was pared by 5 bases and J by 7 bases, with 10 bases of the junction left unmatched. Germline CDR1 and CDR2: MNHEY and SVGEGT. The CDR3 extends over 15 amino acids. This chain's CDR3 is CASSTLPGGRQPQHF. The CDR3 DNA sequence: TGTGCCAGCAGTACCCTACCAGGGGGCAGACAGCCCCAGCATTTT.

CDR3 sequence reads: CSAKDRGREAFF. The CDR3 DNA reads TGCAGTGCCAAGGACAGGGGTCGGGAAGCTTTCTTT. The rearrangement uses TRBV20-1 and TRBJ1-1, with 9 nucleotides matching TRBD1. Unmatched junction bases numbered 7, after V lost 6 bases and J lost 8 bases. CDR3 length: 12 amino acids. Germline CDR1 reads DFQATT; CDR2 reads SNEGSKA (reference sequence).